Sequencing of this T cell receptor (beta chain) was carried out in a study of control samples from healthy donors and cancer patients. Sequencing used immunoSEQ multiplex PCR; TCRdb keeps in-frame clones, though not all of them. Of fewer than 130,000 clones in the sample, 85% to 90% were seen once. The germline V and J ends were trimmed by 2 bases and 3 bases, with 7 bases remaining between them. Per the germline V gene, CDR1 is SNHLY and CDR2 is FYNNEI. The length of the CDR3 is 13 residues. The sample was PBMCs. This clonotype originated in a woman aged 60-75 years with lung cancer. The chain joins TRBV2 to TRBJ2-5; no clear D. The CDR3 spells CASSESQEETQYF. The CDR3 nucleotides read TGTGCCAGCAGTGAATCCCAGGAAGAGACCCAGTACTTC.